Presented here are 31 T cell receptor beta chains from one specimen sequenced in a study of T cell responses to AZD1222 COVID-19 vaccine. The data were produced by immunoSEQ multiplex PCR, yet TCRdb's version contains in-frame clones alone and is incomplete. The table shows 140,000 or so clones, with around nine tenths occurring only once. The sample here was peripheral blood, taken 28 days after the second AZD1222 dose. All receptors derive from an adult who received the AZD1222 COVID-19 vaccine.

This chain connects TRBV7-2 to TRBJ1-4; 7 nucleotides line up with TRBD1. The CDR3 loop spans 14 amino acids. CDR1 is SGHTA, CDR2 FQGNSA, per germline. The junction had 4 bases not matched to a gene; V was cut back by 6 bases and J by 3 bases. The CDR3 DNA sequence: TGTGCCAGCAGTCCCGACAGGGCTAATGAAAAACTGTTTTTT. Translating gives CASSPDRANEKLFF. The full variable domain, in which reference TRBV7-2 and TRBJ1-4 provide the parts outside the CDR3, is GAGVSQSPSNKVTEKGKDVELRCDPISGHTALYWYRQSLGQGLEFLIYFQGNSAPDKSGLPSDRFSAERTGGSVSTLTIQRTQQEDSAVYLCASSPDRANEKLFFGSGTQLSVL.

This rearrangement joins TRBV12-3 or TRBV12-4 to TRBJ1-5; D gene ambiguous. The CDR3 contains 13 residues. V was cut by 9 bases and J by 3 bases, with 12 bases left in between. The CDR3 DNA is TGTGCCAGTTCTCGCCAAACCAATCAGCCCCAGCATTTT. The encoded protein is CASSRQTNQPQHF.

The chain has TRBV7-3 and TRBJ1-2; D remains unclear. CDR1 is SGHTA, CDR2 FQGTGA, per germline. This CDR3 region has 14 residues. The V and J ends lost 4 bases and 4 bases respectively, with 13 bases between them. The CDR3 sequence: CASSSDTGSYGYTF. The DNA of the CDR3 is TGTGCCAGCAGCTCGGATACCGGAAGCTATGGCTACACCTTC.

Here the CDR3 DNA reads TGTGCCAGCAGCGCCACAGGATACTCTGGAAACACCATATATTTT. Protein product: CASSATGYSGNTIYF. The J gene is TRBJ1-3, the V gene TRBV9; D may be TRBD1 (5 bases). With 3 bases removed from V and 0 bases from J, the gap between germline ends came to 10 bases. The germline V gene encodes CDR1 SGDLS and CDR2 YYNGEE. This CDR3 comprises 15 residues.

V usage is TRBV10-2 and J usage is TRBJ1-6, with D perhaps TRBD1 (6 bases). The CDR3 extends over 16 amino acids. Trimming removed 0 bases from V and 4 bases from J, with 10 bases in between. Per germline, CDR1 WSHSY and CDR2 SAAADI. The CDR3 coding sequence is TGCGCCAGCAGTGAGTCTCCCGACAGGTATAATTCACCCCTCCACTTT. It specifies CASSESPDRYNSPLHF.

CDR3 DNA: TGTGCCAGTGGGAGCGCTTACAATGAGCAGTTCTTC. Translating it yields CASGSAYNEQFF. This sequence joins TRBV7-8 and TRBJ2-1, with D possibly matching TRBD2 (5 bases). CDR1 SGHVS and CDR2 FQNEAQ come from the germline V gene. The V and J ends lost 9 bases and 4 bases respectively, with 10 bases between them. The length of the CDR3 is 12 residues.

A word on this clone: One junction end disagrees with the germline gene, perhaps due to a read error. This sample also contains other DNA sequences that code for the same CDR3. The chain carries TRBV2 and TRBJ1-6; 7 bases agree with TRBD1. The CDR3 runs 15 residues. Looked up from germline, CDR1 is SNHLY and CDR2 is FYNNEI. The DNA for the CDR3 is TGTGCCAGCAGCAGCCCGCGAGGGGGCGATTCGCCCCTCCACTTT. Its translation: CASSSPRGGDSPLHF.

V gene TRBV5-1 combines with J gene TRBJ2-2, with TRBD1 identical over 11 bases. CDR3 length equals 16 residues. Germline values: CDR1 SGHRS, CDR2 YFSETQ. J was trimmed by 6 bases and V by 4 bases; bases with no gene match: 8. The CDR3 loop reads CASSLPGQGGAGELFF. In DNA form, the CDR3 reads TGCGCCAGCAGCCTCCCGGGACAGGGGGGGGCCGGGGAGCTGTTTTTT.

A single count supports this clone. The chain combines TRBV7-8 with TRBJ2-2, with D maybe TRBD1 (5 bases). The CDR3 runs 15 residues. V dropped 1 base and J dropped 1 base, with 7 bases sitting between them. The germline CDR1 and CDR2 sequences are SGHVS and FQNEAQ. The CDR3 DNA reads TGTGCCAGCAGCTTAGTCCAGGGGAACACCGGGGAGCTGTTTTTT. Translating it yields CASSLVQGNTGELFF.

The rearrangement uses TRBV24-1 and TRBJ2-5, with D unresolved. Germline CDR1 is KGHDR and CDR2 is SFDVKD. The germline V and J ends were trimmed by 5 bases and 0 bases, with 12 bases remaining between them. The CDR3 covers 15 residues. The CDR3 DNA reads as TGTGCCACCAGTGCCAGGACGACGAACCAAGAGACCCAGTACTTC. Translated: CATSARTTNQETQYF.

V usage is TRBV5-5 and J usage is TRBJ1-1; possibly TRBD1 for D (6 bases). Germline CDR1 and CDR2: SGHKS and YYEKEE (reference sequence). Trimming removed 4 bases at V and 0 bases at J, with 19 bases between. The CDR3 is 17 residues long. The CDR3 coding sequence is TGTGCCAGCAGCCCGAGCGTGGGGGGCTGGGTGAACACTGAAGCTTTCTTT. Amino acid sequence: CASSPSVGGWVNTEAFF.

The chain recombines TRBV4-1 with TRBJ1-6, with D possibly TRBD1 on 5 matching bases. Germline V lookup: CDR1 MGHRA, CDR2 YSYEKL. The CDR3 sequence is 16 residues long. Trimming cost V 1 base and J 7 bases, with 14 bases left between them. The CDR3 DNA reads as TGCGCCAGCAGCCAAGTCCAGGGCCGGAGAAATTCACCCCTCCACTTT. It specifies CASSQVQGRRNSPLHF.

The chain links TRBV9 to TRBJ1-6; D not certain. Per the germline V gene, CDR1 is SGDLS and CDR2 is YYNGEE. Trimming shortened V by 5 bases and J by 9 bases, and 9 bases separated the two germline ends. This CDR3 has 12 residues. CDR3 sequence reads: CASSASGSPLHF. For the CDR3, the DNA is TGTGCCAGCAGTGCCTCGGGTTCACCCCTCCACTTT.

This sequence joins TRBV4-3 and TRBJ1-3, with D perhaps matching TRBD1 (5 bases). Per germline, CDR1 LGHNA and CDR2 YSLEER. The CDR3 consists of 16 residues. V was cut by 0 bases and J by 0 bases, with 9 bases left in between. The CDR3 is CASSQESQGSGNTIYF. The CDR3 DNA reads TGCGCCAGCAGCCAAGAATCCCAGGGCTCTGGAAACACCATATATTTT.

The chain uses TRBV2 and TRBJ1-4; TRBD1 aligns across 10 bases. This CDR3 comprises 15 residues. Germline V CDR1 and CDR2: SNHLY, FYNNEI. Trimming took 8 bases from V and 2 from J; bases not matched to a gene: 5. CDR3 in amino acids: CASGDRGQTNEKLFF. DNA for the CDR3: TGTGCCAGCGGGGACAGGGGTCAGACTAATGAAAAACTGTTTTTT. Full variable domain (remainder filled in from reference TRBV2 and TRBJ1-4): EPEVTQTPSHQVTQMGQEVILRCVPISNHLYFYWYRQILGQKVEFLVSFYNNEISEKSEIFDDQFSVERPDGSNFTLKIRSTKLEDSAMYFCASGDRGQTNEKLFFGSGTQLSVL.

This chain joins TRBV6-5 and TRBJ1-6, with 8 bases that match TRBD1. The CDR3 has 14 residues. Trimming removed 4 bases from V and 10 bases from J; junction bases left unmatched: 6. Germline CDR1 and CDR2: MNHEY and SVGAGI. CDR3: CASSLGQESSPLHF. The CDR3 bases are TGTGCCAGCAGTTTGGGACAGGAGAGCTCACCCCTCCACTTT.

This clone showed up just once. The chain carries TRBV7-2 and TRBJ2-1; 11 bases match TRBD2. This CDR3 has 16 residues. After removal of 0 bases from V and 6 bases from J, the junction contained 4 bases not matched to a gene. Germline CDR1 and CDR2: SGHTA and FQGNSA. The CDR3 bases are TGTGCCAGCAGCTTAGCGGCCGGGACTAGCGGCAATGAGCAGTTCTTC. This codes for CASSLAAGTSGNEQFF.

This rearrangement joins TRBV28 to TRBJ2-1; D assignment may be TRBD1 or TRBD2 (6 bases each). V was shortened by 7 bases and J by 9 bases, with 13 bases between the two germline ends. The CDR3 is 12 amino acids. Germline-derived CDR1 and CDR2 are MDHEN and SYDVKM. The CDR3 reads CASKQGGGEQFF. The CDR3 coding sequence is TGTGCCAGCAAACAGGGAGGAGGTGAGCAGTTCTTC. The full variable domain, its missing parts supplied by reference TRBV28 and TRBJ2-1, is DVKVTQSSRYLVKRTGEKVFLECVQDMDHENMFWYRQDPGLGLRLIYFSYDVKMKEKGDIPEGYSVSREKKERFSLILESASTNQTSMYLCASKQGGGEQFFGPGTRLTVL.

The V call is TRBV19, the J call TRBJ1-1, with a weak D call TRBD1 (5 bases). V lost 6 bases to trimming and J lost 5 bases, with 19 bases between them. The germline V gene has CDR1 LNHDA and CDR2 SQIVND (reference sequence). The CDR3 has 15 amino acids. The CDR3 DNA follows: TGTGCCAGTAGCCCAACGGACACCTGGGGGACTGAAGCTTTCTTT. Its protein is CASSPTDTWGTEAFF.

The CDR3 sequence is CASSQASRPGGGNTIYF. The CDR3 region has the DNA TGTGCCAGCAGCCAAGCCTCCCGTCCGGGTGGTGGAAACACCATATATTTT. This chain joins TRBV4-2 and TRBJ1-3, with D uncertain. The CDR3 extends over 17 amino acids. The V end was cut by 1 base, the J end by 3 bases, with 16 bases between. Looked up from germline, CDR1 is LGHNA and CDR2 is YNFKEQ.

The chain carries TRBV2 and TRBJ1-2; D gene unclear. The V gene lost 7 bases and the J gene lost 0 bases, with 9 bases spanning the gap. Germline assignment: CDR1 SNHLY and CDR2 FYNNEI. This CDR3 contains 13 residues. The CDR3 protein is CASKTTANYGYTF. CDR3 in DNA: TGTGCCAGCAAGACAACAGCTAACTATGGCTACACCTTC. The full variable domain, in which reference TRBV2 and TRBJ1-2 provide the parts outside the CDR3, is EPEVTQTPSHQVTQMGQEVILRCVPISNHLYFYWYRQILGQKVEFLVSFYNNEISEKSEIFDDQFSVERPDGSNFTLKIRSTKLEDSAMYFCASKTTANYGYTFGSGTRLTVV.

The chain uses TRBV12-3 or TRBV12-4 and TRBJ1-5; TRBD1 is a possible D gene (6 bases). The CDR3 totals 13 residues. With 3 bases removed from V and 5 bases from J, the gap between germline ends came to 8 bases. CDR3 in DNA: TGTGCCAGCAGTTTCGGGGGCCATCAGCCCCAGCATTTT. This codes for CASSFGGHQPQHF.

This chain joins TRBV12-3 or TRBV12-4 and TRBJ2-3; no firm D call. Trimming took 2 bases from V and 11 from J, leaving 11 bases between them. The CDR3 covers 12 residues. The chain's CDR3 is CASSLPTLGQYF. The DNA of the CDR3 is TGTGCCAGCAGTTTACCAACATTGGGGCAGTATTTT.

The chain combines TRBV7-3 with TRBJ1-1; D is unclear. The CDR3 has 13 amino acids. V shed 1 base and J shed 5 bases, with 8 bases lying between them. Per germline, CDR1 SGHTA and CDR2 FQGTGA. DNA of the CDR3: TGTGCCAGCAGCTTAAATTCTCGGACTGAAGCTTTCTTT. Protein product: CASSLNSRTEAFF. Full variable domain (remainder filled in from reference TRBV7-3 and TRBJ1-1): GAGVSQTPSNKVTEKGKYVELRCDPISGHTALYWYRQSLGQGPEFLIYFQGTGAADDSGLPNDRFFAVRPEGSVSTLKIQRTERGDSAVYLCASSLNSRTEAFFGQGTRLTVV.

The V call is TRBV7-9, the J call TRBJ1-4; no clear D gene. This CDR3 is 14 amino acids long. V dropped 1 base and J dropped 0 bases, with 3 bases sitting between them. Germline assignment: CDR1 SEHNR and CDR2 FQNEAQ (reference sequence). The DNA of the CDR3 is TGTGCCAGCAGCTTAGAGGCAACTAATGAAAAACTGTTTTTT. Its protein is CASSLEATNEKLFF.

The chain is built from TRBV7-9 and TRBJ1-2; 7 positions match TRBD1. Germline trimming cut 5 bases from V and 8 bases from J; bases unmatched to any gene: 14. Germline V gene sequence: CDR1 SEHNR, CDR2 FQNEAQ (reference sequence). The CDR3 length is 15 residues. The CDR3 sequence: CASSAPGQPPGGYTF. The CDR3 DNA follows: TGTGCCAGCAGCGCACCGGGACAGCCCCCAGGGGGCTACACCTTC. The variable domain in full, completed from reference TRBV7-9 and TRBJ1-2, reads DTGVSQNPRHKITKRGQNVTFRCDPISEHNRLYWYRQTLGQGPEFLTYFQNEAQLEKSRLLSDRFSAERPKGSFSTLEIQRTEQGDSAMYLCASSAPGQPPGGYTFGSGTRLTVV.

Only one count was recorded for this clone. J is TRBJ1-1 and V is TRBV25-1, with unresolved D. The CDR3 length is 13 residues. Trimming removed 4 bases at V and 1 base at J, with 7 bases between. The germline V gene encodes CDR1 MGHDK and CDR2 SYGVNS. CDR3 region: CASSAHQNTEAFF. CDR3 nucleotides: TGTGCCAGCAGTGCCCACCAGAACACTGAAGCTTTCTTT.

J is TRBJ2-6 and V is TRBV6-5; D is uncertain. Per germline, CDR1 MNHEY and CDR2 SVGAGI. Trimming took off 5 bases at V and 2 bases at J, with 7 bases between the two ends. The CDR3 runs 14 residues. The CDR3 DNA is TGTGCCAGCAGTAGAGTACCTGGGGCCAACGTCCTGACTTTC. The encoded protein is CASSRVPGANVLTF.

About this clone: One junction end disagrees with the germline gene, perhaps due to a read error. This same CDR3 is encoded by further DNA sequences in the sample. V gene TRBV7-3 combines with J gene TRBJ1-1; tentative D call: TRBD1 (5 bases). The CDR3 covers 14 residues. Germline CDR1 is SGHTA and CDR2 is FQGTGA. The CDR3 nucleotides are TGTGCCAGCAGCTTAATGAGGATAGGGACTGAAGCCTTCTTT. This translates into CASSLMRIGTEAFF.

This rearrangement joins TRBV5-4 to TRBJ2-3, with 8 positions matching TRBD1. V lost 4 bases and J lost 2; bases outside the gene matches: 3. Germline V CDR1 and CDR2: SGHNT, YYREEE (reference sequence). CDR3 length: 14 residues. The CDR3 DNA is TGTGCCAGCAGCGTGGACAGGGCCACAGATACGCAGTATTTT. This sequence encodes CASSVDRATDTQYF.

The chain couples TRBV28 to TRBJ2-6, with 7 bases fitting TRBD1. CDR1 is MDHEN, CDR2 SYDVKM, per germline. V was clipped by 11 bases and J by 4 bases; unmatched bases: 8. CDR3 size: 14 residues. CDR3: CAVDRAYGANVLTF. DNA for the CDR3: TGTGCCGTAGACAGGGCTTACGGGGCCAACGTCCTGACTTTC.